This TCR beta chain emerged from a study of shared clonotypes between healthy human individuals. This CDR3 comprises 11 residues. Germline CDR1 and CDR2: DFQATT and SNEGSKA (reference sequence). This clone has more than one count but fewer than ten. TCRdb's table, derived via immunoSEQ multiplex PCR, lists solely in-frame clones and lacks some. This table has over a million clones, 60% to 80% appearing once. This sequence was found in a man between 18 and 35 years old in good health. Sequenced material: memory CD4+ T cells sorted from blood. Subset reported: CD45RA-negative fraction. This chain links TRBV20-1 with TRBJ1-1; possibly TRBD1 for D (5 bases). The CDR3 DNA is TGCTCCACCCCAGGGTACACTGAAGCTTTCTTT. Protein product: CSTPGYTEAFF.